This T cell receptor beta chain came from a study of patients and donors after allogeneic stem cell transplantation. In its sample, this clonotype was seen a few times. Via MiXCR, TCRdb re-called the RT-PCR reads, giving one row per CDR3 protein. The top ten clones hold 25% to 30% of a sample with approximately 170,000 distinct CDR3 sequences, approximately 24% of them seen once. The material sequenced was blood, either unsorted or a sorted T cell fraction (not recorded which). This sequence originates from a human donor who was either an allogeneic HSCT recipient or a stem cell or donor lymphocyte infusion donor (not recorded which). It is not recorded whose cells these are; they may come from a transplant donor.

CDR3 in DNA: TGTGCCAGCAGCTCTGACGTCGGTGGCTCTGGAAACACCATATATTTT. Protein sequence: CASSSDVGGSGNTIYF. The rearrangement links TRBV7-3 to TRBJ1-3; D ambiguous. V was shortened by 4 bases and J by 0 bases, with 13 bases between the two germline ends. CDR1 is SGHTA and CDR2 is FQGTGA in the germline V gene. The CDR3 covers 16 residues.